This TCR beta chain was sequenced for a study of cytomegalovirus exposure and HLA in healthy donors. The study ran its PCR with 60 Vbeta and 13 Jbeta primers. TCRdb's table, derived via immunoSEQ multiplex PCR, lists solely in-frame clones and lacks some. The sample lists more than 85,000 clones; approximately 82% were seen once. The CDR3 totals 15 residues. V lost 1 base and J 1 base, leaving 9 bases between the germline ends. Germline V gene lookup returns CDR1 MGHRA and CDR2 YSYEKL. Sequenced sample: PBMCs. The source of this sequence is a woman between 18 and 29 years old in good health and CMV-seronegative. The rearrangement links TRBV4-1 to TRBJ2-3; D ambiguous. The CDR3 is CASSQGAFRTDTQYF. In DNA, the CDR3 is TGCGCCAGCAGCCAAGGGGCATTTCGCACAGATACGCAGTATTTT.